This TCR beta chain was obtained from a study of shared clonotypes between healthy human individuals. CDR3 length equals 12 residues. Trimming left V 8 bases short and J 8 bases short, with 13 bases between. In germline, CDR1 is MNHNY, CDR2 SVGAGI (reference sequence). Libraries were prepared by immunoSEQ multiplex PCR; TCRdb keeps only in-frame clonotypes and omits some of them. Of 1 million to 1.3 million clones detected, approximately 78% appear once; the ten largest clones hold around 0.61%. This rearrangement joins TRBV6-6 to TRBJ2-1; D is undetermined. The sample taken for sequencing was memory CD4+ T cells from PBMCs. Subset described: CD45RA-negative fraction. The clonotype originates from a man between 18 and 29 years old in good health. Some clones in this sample may be carry-over from other donors' samples. The CDR3 reads CASRLNGDEQFF. In DNA form, the CDR3 reads TGTGCCAGCCGCTTGAATGGGGATGAGCAGTTCTTC.